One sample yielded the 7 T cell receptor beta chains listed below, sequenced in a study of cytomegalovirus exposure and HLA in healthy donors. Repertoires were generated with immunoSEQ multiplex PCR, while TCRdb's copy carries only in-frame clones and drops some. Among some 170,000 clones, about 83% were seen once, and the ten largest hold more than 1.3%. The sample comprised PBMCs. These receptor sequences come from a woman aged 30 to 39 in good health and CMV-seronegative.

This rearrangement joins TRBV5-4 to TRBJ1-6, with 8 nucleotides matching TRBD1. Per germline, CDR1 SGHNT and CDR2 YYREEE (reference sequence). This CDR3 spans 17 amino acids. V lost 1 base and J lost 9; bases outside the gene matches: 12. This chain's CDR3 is CASSLRRGRGLPSPLHF. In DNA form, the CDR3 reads TGTGCCAGCAGCTTGCGGCGCGGCAGGGGGCTTCCTTCACCCCTCCACTTT.

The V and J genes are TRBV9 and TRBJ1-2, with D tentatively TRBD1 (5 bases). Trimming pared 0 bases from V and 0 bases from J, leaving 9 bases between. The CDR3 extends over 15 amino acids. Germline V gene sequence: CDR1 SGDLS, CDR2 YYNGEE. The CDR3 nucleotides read TGTGCCAGCAGCGTAGTTACAGGAGCTAACTATGGCTACACCTTC. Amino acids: CASSVVTGANYGYTF.

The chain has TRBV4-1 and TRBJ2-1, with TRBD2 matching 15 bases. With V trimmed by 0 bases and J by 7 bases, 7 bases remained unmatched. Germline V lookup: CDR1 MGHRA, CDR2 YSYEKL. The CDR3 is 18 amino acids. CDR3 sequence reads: CASSQDGLAGGPWNEQFF. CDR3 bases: TGCGCCAGCAGCCAAGACGGACTAGCGGGGGGGCCTTGGAATGAGCAGTTCTTC.

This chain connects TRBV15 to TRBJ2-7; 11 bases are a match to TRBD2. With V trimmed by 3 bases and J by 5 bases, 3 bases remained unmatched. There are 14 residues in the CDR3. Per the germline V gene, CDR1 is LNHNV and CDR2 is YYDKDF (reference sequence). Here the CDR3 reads CATSRLSGGDEQYF. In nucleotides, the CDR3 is TGTGCCACCAGCAGGCTTAGCGGGGGGGACGAGCAGTACTTC.

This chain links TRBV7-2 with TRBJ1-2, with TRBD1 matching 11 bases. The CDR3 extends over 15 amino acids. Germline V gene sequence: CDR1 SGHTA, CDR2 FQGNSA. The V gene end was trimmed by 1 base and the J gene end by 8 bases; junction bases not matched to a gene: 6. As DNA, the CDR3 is TGTGCCAGCAGCTTAGTAGAGGGACAGGGGGAAGGCTACACCTTC. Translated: CASSLVEGQGEGYTF.

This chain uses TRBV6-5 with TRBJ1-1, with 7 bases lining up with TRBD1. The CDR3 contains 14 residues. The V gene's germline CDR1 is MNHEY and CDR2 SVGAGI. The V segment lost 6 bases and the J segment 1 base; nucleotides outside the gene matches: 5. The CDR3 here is CASREGARNTEAFF. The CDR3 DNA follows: TGTGCCAGCAGAGAGGGGGCTCGGAACACTGAAGCTTTCTTT.

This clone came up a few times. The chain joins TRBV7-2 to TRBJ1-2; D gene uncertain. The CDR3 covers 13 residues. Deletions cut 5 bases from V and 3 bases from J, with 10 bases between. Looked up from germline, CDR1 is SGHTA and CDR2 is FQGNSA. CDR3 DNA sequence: TGTGCCAGCAGCCCCGATAGAGACTATGGCTACACCTTC. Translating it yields CASSPDRDYGYTF.